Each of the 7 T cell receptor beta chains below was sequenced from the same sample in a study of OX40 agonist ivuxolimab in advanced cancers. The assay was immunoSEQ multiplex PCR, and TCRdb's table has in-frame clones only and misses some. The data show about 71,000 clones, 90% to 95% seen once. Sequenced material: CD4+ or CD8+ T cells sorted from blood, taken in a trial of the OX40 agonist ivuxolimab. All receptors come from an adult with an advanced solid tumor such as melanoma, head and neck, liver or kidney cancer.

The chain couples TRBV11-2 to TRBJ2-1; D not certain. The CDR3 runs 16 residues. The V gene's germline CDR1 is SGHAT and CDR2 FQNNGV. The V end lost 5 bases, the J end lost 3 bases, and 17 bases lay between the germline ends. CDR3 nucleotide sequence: TGTGCCAGCAGCCCGCTGGAAGGACCAAACTACAATGAGCAGTTCTTC. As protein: CASSPLEGPNYNEQFF. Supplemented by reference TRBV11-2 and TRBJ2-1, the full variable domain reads EAGVAQSPRYKIIEKRQSVAFWCNPISGHATLYWYQQILGQGPKLLIQFQNNGVVDDSQLPKDRFSAERLKGVDSTLKIQPAKLEDSAVYLCASSPLEGPNYNEQFFGPGTRLTVL.

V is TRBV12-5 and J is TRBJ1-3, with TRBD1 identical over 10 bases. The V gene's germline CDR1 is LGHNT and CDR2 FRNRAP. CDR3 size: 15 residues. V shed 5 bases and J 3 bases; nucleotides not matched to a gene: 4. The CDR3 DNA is TGTGCTAGTGGTCCAGACAGGGGGCATGGAAACACCATATATTTT. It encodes CASGPDRGHGNTIYF.

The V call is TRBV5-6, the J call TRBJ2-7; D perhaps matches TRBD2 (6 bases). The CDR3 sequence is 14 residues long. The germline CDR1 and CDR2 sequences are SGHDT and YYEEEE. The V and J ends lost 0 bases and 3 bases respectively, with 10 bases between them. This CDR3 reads CASSLAGGVYEQYF. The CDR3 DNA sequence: TGTGCCAGCAGCTTGGCCGGGGGTGTCTACGAGCAGTACTTC.

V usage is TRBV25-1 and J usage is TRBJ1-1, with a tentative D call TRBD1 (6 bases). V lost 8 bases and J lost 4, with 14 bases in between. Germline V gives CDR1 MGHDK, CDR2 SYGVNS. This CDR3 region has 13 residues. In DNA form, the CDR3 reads TGTGCCAGCGCCCGAACAGGGTTCACTGAAGCTTTCTTT. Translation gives CASARTGFTEAFF.

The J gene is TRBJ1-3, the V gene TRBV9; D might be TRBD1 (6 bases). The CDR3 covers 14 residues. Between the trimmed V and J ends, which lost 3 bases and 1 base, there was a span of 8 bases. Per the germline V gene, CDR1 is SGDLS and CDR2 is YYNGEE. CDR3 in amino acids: CASSAGVSGNTIYF. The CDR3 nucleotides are TGTGCCAGCAGCGCAGGGGTGTCTGGAAACACCATATATTTT.

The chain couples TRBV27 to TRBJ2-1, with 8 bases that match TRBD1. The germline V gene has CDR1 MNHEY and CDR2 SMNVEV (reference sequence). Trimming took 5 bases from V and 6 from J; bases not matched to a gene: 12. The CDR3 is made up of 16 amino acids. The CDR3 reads CASSAGTGPFGNEQFF. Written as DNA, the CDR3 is TGTGCCAGCAGTGCCGGGACAGGTCCCTTTGGCAATGAGCAGTTCTTC.

CDR3 in amino acids: CASSLLLGWETQYF. Written as DNA, the CDR3 is TGTGCCAGCAGTTTATTGCTAGGTTGGGAGACCCAGTACTTC. V and J are TRBV27 and TRBJ2-5; D not certain. Germline-derived CDR1 and CDR2 are MNHEY and SMNVEV (reference sequence). This CDR3 has 14 residues. Deletions cut 1 base from V and 5 bases from J, with 11 bases between.